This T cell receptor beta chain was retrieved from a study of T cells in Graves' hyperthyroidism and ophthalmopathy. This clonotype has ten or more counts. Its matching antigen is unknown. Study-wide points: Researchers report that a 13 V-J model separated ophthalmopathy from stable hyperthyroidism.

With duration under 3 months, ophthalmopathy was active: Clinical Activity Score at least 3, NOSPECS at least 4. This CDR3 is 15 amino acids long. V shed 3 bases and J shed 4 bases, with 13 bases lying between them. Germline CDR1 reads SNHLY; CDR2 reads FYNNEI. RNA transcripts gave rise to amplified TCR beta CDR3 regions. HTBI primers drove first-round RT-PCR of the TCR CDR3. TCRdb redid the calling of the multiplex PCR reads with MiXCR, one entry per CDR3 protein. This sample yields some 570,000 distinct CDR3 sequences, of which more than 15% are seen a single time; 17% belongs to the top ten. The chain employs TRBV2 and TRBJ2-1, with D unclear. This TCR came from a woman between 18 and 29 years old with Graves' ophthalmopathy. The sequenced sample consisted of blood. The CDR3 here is CASSDPETEYNEQFF. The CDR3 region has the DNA TGTGCCAGCAGTGACCCAGAGACGGAATACAATGAGCAGTTCTTC.